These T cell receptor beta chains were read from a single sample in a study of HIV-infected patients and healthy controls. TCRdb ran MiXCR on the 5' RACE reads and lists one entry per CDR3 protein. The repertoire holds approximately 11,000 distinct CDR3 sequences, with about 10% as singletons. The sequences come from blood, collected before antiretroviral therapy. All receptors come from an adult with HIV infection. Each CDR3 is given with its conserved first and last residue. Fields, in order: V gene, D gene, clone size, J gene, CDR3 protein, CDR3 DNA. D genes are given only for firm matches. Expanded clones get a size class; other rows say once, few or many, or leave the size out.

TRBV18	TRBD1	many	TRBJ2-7	CASSDPGQGSYEQYF	TGTGCCAGCTCGGATCCGGGACAGGGATCCTACGAGCAGTACTTC
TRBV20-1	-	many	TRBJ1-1	CSARGKGLNTEAFF	TGCAGTGCTAGAGGAAAAGGTCTGAACACTGAAGCTTTCTTT
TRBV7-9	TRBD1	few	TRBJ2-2	CASRSGQGWTGELFF	TGTGCCAGCAGATCCGGACAGGGCTGGACCGGGGAGCTGTTTTTT
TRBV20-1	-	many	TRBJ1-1	CSARDNDVYTEAFF	TGCAGTGCTAGAGATAATGACGTTTACACTGAAGCTTTCTTT
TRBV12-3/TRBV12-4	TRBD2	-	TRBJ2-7	CATVRLSGISEQYF	TGTGCCACCGTTCGGTTAAGCGGGATCTCCGAGCAGTACTTC
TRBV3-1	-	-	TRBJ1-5	CASSQGGYGQPQHF	TGTGCCAGCAGCCAAGGGGGTTATGGTCAGCCCCAGCATTTT
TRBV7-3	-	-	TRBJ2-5	CASSLSGGAETQYF	TGTGCCAGCAGCTTAAGCGGCGGGGCAGAGACCCAGTACTTC
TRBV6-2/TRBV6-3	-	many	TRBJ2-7	CASSYEAAVLTYEQYF	TGTGCCAGCAGTTACGAAGCAGCGGTCCTTACCTACGAGCAGTACTTC
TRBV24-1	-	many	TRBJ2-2	CATSDLAGATQTGELFF	TGTGCCACCAGTGATTTAGCTGGGGCCACCCAGACCGGGGAGCTGTTTTTT
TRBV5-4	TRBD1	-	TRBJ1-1	CASSPPYRGRGTEAFF	TGTGCCAGCAGCCCGCCCTACAGGGGTCGTGGCACTGAAGCTTTCTTT
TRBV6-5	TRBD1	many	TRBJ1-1	CASRFTGDDPEAFF	TGTGCCAGCAGGTTTACAGGGGATGACCCTGAAGCTTTCTTT
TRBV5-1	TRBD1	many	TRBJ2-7	CASSLRQGSAEQYF	TGCGCCAGCAGCTTGAGACAGGGGTCGGCCGAGCAGTACTTC
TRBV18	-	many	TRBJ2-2	CASSPKVTAAPAVNTGELFF	TGTGCCAGCTCACCAAAGGTAACAGCAGCTCCCGCTGTGAACACCGGGGAGCTGTTTTTT
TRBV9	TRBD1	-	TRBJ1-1	CASSPTGGRDTEAFF	TGTGCCAGCAGCCCTACAGGGGGAAGGGACACTGAAGCTTTCTTT
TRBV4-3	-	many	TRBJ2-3	CASSQGWAGPPDTQYF	TGCGCCAGCAGCCAAGGGTGGGCAGGGCCCCCAGATACGCAGTATTTT
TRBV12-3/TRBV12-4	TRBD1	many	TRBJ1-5	CASSKGQRNQPQHF	TGTGCCAGCAGTAAGGGACAGCGCAATCAGCCCCAGCATTTT
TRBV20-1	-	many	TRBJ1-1	CSARPESLRRSAEAFF	TGCAGTGCTAGACCCGAATCCCTAAGGAGAAGCGCTGAAGCTTTCTTT
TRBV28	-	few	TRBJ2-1	CASSYSYEQFF	TGTGCCAGCAGTTACTCATATGAGCAGTTCTTC
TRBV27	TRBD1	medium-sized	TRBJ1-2	CASSVTGGGGYGYTF	TGTGCCAGCAGCGTGACAGGGGGCGGCGGCTATGGCTACACCTTC
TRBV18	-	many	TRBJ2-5	CASSPGGGQETQYF	TGTGCCAGCTCACCCGGGGGAGGCCAAGAGACCCAGTACTTC
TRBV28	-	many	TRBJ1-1	CASSYPLGETNMNTEAFF	TGTGCCAGCAGTTACCCCCTGGGGGAAACGAACATGAACACTGAAGCTTTCTTT
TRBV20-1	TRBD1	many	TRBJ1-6	CSARKDRGDSPLHF	TGCAGTGCTAGAAAGGACAGGGGTGATTCACCCCTCCACTTT
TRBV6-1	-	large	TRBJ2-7	CASSETGRYEQYF	TGTGCCAGCAGTGAGACAGGACGGTACGAGCAGTACTTC
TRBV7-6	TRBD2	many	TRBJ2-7	CASSFRLAGGEQYF	TGTGCCAGCAGCTTCCGTCTAGCGGGGGGAGAGCAGTACTTC
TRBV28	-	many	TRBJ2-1	CASSLTYEQFF	TGTGCCAGCAGCCTCACCTATGAGCAGTTCTTC
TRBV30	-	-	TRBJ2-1	CAWNPSGGSEQFF	TGTGCCTGGAATCCCTCAGGAGGCAGTGAGCAGTTCTTC
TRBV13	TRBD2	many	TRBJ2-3	CASSQLATGLGDTQYF	TGTGCCAGCAGCCAACTAGCGACCGGTTTGGGAGATACGCAGTATTTT
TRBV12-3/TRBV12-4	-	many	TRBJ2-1	CASRSSYNEQFF	TGTGCCAGCAGGTCGTCTTACAATGAGCAGTTCTTC
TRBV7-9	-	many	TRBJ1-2	CASSLVGQMNYGYTF	TGTGCCAGCAGCTTAGTTGGACAAATGAACTATGGCTACACCTTC
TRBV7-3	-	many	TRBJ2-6	CASSLRGISGANVLTF	TGTGCCAGCAGCTTACGGGGGATCTCTGGGGCCAACGTCCTGACTTTC
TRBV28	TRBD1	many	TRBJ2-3	CASSWKGTGWDTQYF	TGTGCCAGCAGTTGGAAAGGGACAGGGTGGGACACGCAGTATTTT
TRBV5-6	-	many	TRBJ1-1	CASSFYRTNTEAFF	TGTGCCAGCAGCTTTTACAGGACGAACACTGAAGCTTTCTTT
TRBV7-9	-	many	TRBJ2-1	CASSPEGTPFGNEQFF	TGTGCCAGCAGCCCCGAGGGTACACCGTTCGGAAATGAGCAGTTCTTC
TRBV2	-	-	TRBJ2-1	CASSYWDASRRTNEQFF	TGTGCCAGCAGTTACTGGGACGCAAGTCGGAGGACCAATGAGCAGTTCTTC
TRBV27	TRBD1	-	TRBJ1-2	CASRLSGQVNYGYTF	TGTGCCAGCAGACTTTCCGGACAGGTGAACTATGGCTACACCTTC
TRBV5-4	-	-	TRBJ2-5	CASSVDRRQETQYF	TGTGCCAGCAGCGTGGACCGTAGACAAGAGACCCAGTACTTC
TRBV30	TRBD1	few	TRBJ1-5	CAWSGGDSPYSNQPQHF	TGTGCCTGGAGTGGTGGGGACAGCCCGTATAGCAATCAGCCCCAGCATTTT
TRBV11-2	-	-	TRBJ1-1	CASSLDPGDSTEAFF	TGTGCCAGCAGCTTAGATCCAGGGGATTCCACTGAAGCTTTCTTT
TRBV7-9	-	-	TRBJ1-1	CASSLEGTQLKAFF	TGTGCCAGCAGCTTAGAGGGGACTCAATTGAAAGCTTTCTTT
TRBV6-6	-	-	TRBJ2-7	CASVTGAGTPAYEQYF	TGTGCCAGCGTGACAGGAGCCGGGACACCCGCCTACGAGCAGTACTTC
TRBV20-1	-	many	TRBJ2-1	CSARDMGLEQFF	TGCAGTGCTAGAGATATGGGTCTGGAGCAGTTCTTC